These T cell receptor beta chains were read from a single sample in a study of CD4 T cells in relation to SARS-CoV-2 and coronaviruses. Repertoires were generated with immunoSEQ multiplex PCR, while TCRdb's copy carries only in-frame clones and drops some. The sample has about 15,000 clones, about four fifths seen once. Their specific antigens are unknown. The sample taken for sequencing was CD4+ T cells from PBMCs, cultured in vitro. Source of these receptors: a human donor in good health. CDR3s include the opening cysteine and the closing phenylalanine or tryptophan. A D gene is named only where the DNA matches it firmly. Clone size is stated in some rows and not others, as once, few, many or a class when expanded.

clone size | D gene | J gene | V gene | CDR3 protein | CDR3 DNA
NA | TRBD1 | TRBJ1-2 | TRBV18 | CASSGQGINYGYTF | TGTGCCAGCTCGGGACAGGGGATTAACTATGGCTACACCTTC
NA | NA | TRBJ2-5 | TRBV5-1 | CASSGGGPQQETQYF | TGCGCCAGCAGCGGGGGCGGGCCGCAACAAGAGACCCAGTACTTC
NA | TRBD1 | TRBJ2-7 | TRBV18 | CASSQQGSHAEQYF | TGTGCCAGCTCACAACAGGGGTCGCATGCGGAGCAGTACTTC
large | NA | TRBJ2-1 | TRBV5-1 | CASSSSGGLTAESSYNEQFF | TGCGCCAGCAGCTCCTCCGGGGGACTGACCGCGGAAAGCTCCTACAATGAGCAGTTCTTC
NA | NA | TRBJ1-3 | TRBV4-2 | CASSIRGGDSGNTIYF | TGTGCCAGCAGCATCCGGGGGGGCGACTCTGGAAACACCATATATTTT
NA | NA | TRBJ2-3 | TRBV27 | CASSFVGIGTDTQYF | TGTGCCAGCAGTTTCGTGGGTATTGGCACAGATACGCAGTATTTT
NA | NA | TRBJ1-2 | TRBV28 | CASSLSGNLYGYTF | TGTGCCAGCAGTTTATCCGGTAACCTCTATGGCTACACCTTC
NA | NA | TRBJ1-2 | TRBV27 | CASSLNRHGYGYTF | TGTGCCAGCAGTTTAAACAGGCACGGCTATGGCTACACCTTC
NA | NA | TRBJ2-7 | TRBV6-6 | CASSFGIYYEQYF | TGTGCCAGCAGTTTCGGGATCTACTACGAGCAGTACTTC
NA | NA | TRBJ2-2 | TRBV2 | CASSGQTNTGELFF | TGTGCCAGCAGCGGACAGACAAACACCGGGGAGCTGTTTTTT
NA | TRBD2 | TRBJ2-3 | TRBV7-3 | CASSSEREVGTDTQYF | TGTGCCAGCAGCTCCGAGCGGGAGGTAGGAACAGATACGCAGTATTTT
NA | NA | TRBJ1-2 | TRBV11-2 | CASSLPRPTGGYTF | TGTGCCAGCAGCTTACCCCGGCCTACCGGTGGCTACACCTTC
NA | NA | TRBJ2-1 | TRBV7-2 | CASSLSTYQFF | TGTGCCAGCAGTCTTTCAACCTATCAGTTCTTC
NA | TRBD1 | TRBJ2-5 | TRBV6-1 | CASSDETGQETQYF | TGTGCCAGCAGTGACGAGACAGGGCAAGAGACCCAGTACTTC
NA | NA | TRBJ1-2 | TRBV9 | CASSVTGNYGYTF | TGTGCCAGCAGCGTGACAGGAAACTATGGCTACACCTTC
NA | NA | TRBJ2-1 | TRBV10-1 | CASSGTGPISYNEQFF | TGCGCCAGCAGTGGAACAGGGCCTATCTCCTACAATGAGCAGTTCTTC
NA | NA | TRBJ2-7 | TRBV15 | CATSRQGTYEQYF | TGTGCCACCAGCAGACAGGGGACCTACGAGCAGTACTTC
NA | NA | TRBJ2-7 | TRBV6-6 | CASSYGGPYEQYF | TGTGCCAGCAGTTATGGGGGTCCATACGAGCAGTACTTC
NA | NA | TRBJ2-5 | TRBV19 | CASSTLGAPLQETQYF | TGTGCCAGTAGTACCCTGGGGGCCCCCCTCCAAGAGACCCAGTACTTC
few | TRBD2 | TRBJ2-1 | TRBV4-1 | CASSQTSGRNNEQFF | TGCGCCAGCAGCCAGACTAGCGGGAGAAACAATGAGCAGTTCTTC
NA | TRBD1 | TRBJ1-2 | TRBV27 | CASSLSGQGAQNGYTF | TGTGCCAGCAGTTTATCAGGACAGGGGGCGCAAAACGGCTACACCTTC
NA | NA | TRBJ2-1 | TRBV4-1 | CASSPWVGKLSYNEQFF | TGCGCCAGCAGCCCGTGGGTAGGGAAGCTCTCCTACAATGAGCAGTTCTTC
NA | NA | TRBJ2-2 | TRBV10-3 | CAISTGTGELFF | TGTGCCATCAGTACCGGCACCGGGGAGCTGTTTTTT
few | NA | TRBJ1-1 | TRBV12-3/TRBV12-4 | CASTRTPITEAFF | TGTGCCAGCACCCGAACACCGATCACTGAAGCTTTCTTT